Below are 31 T cell receptor beta chains sequenced from a single sample in a study of OX40 agonist ivuxolimab in advanced cancers. Method: immunoSEQ multiplex PCR; TCRdb's copy keeps in-frame clones and lacks some. Of about 83,000 clones in the sample, about 81% were seen once. The specimen comprised CD4+ or CD8+ T cells sorted from blood, sampled in a trial of the OX40 agonist ivuxolimab. These receptors were obtained from an adult with an advanced solid tumor such as melanoma, head and neck, liver or kidney cancer.

This clone was recorded once. The CDR3 bases are TGTGCCAGCAGCCCCTGGACAGGGAATGAGCAGTTCTTC. Its translation is CASSPWTGNEQFF. The V gene is TRBV9, the J gene TRBJ2-1, with 8 positions matching TRBD1. Germline trimming cut 4 bases from V and 7 bases from J; bases unmatched to any gene: 4. The CDR3 is 13 amino acids. The germline V gene has CDR1 SGDLS and CDR2 YYNGEE.

The DNA of the CDR3 is TGTGCCAGCTCACCACAAGAGGGCGCGGGAGAGGATGGCTACACCTTC. Translated, it gives CASSPQEGAGEDGYTF. The chain is built from TRBV18 and TRBJ1-2; D is uncertain. Germline CDR1 and CDR2: KGHSH and LQKENI. V was cut by 1 base and J by 6 bases, with 18 bases left in between. The CDR3 spans 16 residues.

The rearrangement joins TRBV11-1 to TRBJ2-1; D remains unclear. V dropped 3 bases and J dropped 4 bases, with 7 bases sitting between them. Germline V gene lookup returns CDR1 SGHAT and CDR2 FQDESV (reference sequence). The CDR3 covers 13 residues. This CDR3 reads CASSLADYNEQFF. The DNA of the CDR3 is TGTGCCAGCAGCTTGGCCGATTACAATGAGCAGTTCTTC.

The chain employs TRBV2 and TRBJ2-3; TRBD1 matches 10 bases. CDR3 length: 14 amino acids. Germline lookup yields CDR1 SNHLY and CDR2 FYNNEI. Trimming cost V 6 bases and J 3 bases; bases outside gene matches: 3. The CDR3 region is CASSWTGGTDTQYF. For the CDR3, the DNA is TGTGCCAGCAGCTGGACAGGGGGGACAGATACGCAGTATTTT.

This clone was seen only a few times. The chain joins TRBV18 to TRBJ1-1; no firm D call. Germline loops: CDR1 KGHSH, CDR2 LQKENI. CDR3 length: 14 residues. V was trimmed by 1 base and J by 3 bases, leaving 9 bases between them. CDR3 sequence (DNA): TGTGCCAGCTCACCACAGGGAGCGGACACTGAAGCTTTCTTT. It yields the protein CASSPQGADTEAFF.

The V call is TRBV7-9, the J call TRBJ1-3; D unclear. Germline V lookup: CDR1 SEHNR, CDR2 FQNEAQ (reference sequence). The CDR3 runs 13 residues. The V gene lost 2 bases and the J gene lost 4 bases, with 6 bases spanning the gap. CDR3 sequence (DNA): TGTGCCAGCAGCTTAATCGCCGGAAACACCATATATTTT. This encodes CASSLIAGNTIYF. Combining the CDR3 with reference TRBV7-9 and TRBJ1-3 gives the whole variable domain DTGVSQNPRHKITKRGQNVTFRCDPISEHNRLYWYRQTLGQGPEFLTYFQNEAQLEKSRLLSDRFSAERPKGSFSTLEIQRTEQGDSAMYLCASSLIAGNTIYFGEGSWLTVV.

This clone showed up many times. This chain uses TRBV10-2 with TRBJ1-2, with D perhaps TRBD1 (5 bases). The CDR3 runs to 13 residues. Germline CDR1 reads WSHSY; CDR2 reads SAAADI. The V gene lost 8 bases and the J gene lost 3 bases, with 13 bases spanning the gap. The DNA for the CDR3 is TGCGCCAGCGCGACCTACAGGTACTATGGCTACACCTTC. Translating it yields CASATYRYYGYTF.

The chain uses TRBV30 and TRBJ2-7, with D tentatively TRBD1 (6 bases). CDR3 size: 12 residues. Per germline, CDR1 GTSNPN and CDR2 SVGIG (reference sequence). The CDR3 loop is CAGEWTVYEQYF. In nucleotides, the CDR3 is TGTGCTGGGGAGTGGACAGTCTACGAGCAGTACTTC.

This rearrangement joins TRBV11-2 to TRBJ2-3, with a weak D call TRBD1 (7 bases). Trimming removed 2 bases from V and 3 bases from J, with 15 bases in between. The germline gives CDR1 SGHAT, CDR2 FQNNGV. This CDR3 is built from 16 residues. The CDR3 reads CASSLLGRGVTDTQYF. In nucleotides, the CDR3 is TGTGCCAGCAGCTTATTGGGCAGGGGGGTAACAGATACGCAGTATTTT. Combining the CDR3 with reference TRBV11-2 and TRBJ2-3 gives the whole variable domain EAGVAQSPRYKIIEKRQSVAFWCNPISGHATLYWYQQILGQGPKLLIQFQNNGVVDDSQLPKDRFSAERLKGVDSTLKIQPAKLEDSAVYLCASSLLGRGVTDTQYFGPGTRLTVL.

The chain carries TRBV7-2 and TRBJ1-1; 9 nucleotides match TRBD1. In germline, CDR1 is SGHTA, CDR2 FQGNSA. The CDR3 has 16 amino acids. Unmatched junction bases numbered 9, after V lost 3 bases and J lost 4 bases. CDR3 amino acids: CASSFTGTGMGTEAFF. CDR3 in DNA: TGTGCCAGCAGCTTTACCGGGACAGGGATGGGCACTGAAGCTTTCTTT.

The chain links TRBV30 to TRBJ1-6, with 7 bases matching TRBD1. The ends lost 2 bases at V and 3 bases at J; junction bases unmatched: 4. The CDR3 consists of 15 residues. CDR1 GTSNPN and CDR2 SVGIG come from the germline V gene (reference sequence). As DNA, the CDR3 is TGTGCCTGGAGTAGGGACAGCGTCTATAATTCACCCCTCCACTTT. As protein: CAWSRDSVYNSPLHF.

This clone was recorded a few times. The chain recombines TRBV14 with TRBJ2-1; D may correspond to TRBD1 or TRBD2 (6 bases each). The V end was cut by 4 bases, the J end by 4 bases, with 17 bases between. Germline CDR1 is SGHDN and CDR2 is FVKESK. The CDR3 consists of 16 residues. CDR3 coding DNA: TGTGCCAGCAGCCGAGGGGGAGGACGATTGTACAATGAGCAGTTCTTC. Translating gives CASSRGGGRLYNEQFF.

CDR3 protein: CASSLYVAPTRNEQFF. The CDR3 DNA reads as TGTGCCAGCAGTTTATATGTGGCCCCGACCCGCAATGAGCAGTTCTTC. V gene TRBV27 combines with J gene TRBJ2-1; D is undetermined. The CDR3 consists of 16 residues. Trimming pared 1 base from V and 6 bases from J, leaving 16 bases between. Germline V lookup: CDR1 MNHEY, CDR2 SMNVEV (reference sequence).

The chain recombines TRBV28 with TRBJ1-1; 9 bases agree with TRBD1. The V and J ends lost 6 bases and 5 bases, in that order; junction bases with no gene match: 4. Germline CDR1 and CDR2: MDHEN and SYDVKM. The length of the CDR3 is 13 residues. For the CDR3, the DNA is TGTGCCAGCAGCTGGACAGGGGAAACTGAAGCTTTCTTT. Translated, it gives CASSWTGETEAFF. Drawing the rest from reference TRBV28 and TRBJ1-1, the complete variable domain is DVKVTQSSRYLVKRTGEKVFLECVQDMDHENMFWYRQDPGLGLRLIYFSYDVKMKEKGDIPEGYSVSREKKERFSLILESASTNQTSMYLCASSWTGETEAFFGQGTRLTVV.

The chain joins TRBV5-1 to TRBJ2-3; possibly TRBD2 for D (5 bases). V lost 0 bases to trimming and J lost 8 bases, with 19 bases between them. There are 16 residues in the CDR3. Germline V gives CDR1 SGHRS, CDR2 YFSETQ. CDR3 residues: CASSLEGLTLRGTQYF. The CDR3 region has the DNA TGCGCCAGCAGCTTGGAAGGTCTAACCCTCCGGGGTACGCAGTATTTT.

The genes are TRBV30 and TRBJ2-1; 12 nucleotides line up with TRBD2. The CDR3 extends over 14 amino acids. Germline CDR1 and CDR2: GTSNPN and SVGIG (reference sequence). Losses at the gene ends were 5 bases for V and 7 bases for J; bases not matched to a gene: 6. The CDR3 protein is CAWGTSGLGNEQFF. The CDR3 bases are TGTGCCTGGGGGACTAGCGGGCTGGGGAATGAGCAGTTCTTC.

CDR3 DNA sequence: TGTGCCAGCAGCCCCCAGGGAGGTAACGGTTCACCCCTCCACTTT. It specifies CASSPQGGNGSPLHF. The J gene is TRBJ1-6, the V gene TRBV16; TRBD1 might be the D (5 bases). Deletions cut 4 bases from V and 9 bases from J, with 16 bases between. Germline V CDR1 and CDR2: KGHSY, FQNENV. The CDR3 length is 15 residues.

The rearrangement links TRBV18 to TRBJ2-3; 8 bases align to TRBD2. Germline CDR1 is KGHSH and CDR2 is LQKENI. V shed 4 bases, J shed 3 bases, and the junction held 9 bases outside the gene matches. This CDR3 has 16 residues. The CDR3 DNA reads as TGTGCCAGCTCACGCCCTAGCAGCGGGAGAACAGATACGCAGTATTTT. This codes for CASSRPSSGRTDTQYF.

The V and J genes are TRBV6-5 and TRBJ1-2; D is possibly TRBD1 (5 bases). The length of the CDR3 is 16 residues. Trimming took off 4 bases at V and 5 bases at J, with 20 bases between the two ends. Germline V gene lookup returns CDR1 MNHEY and CDR2 SVGAGI. As DNA, the CDR3 is TGTGCCAGCAGTTTTAGGGGAGTAGGAGGGTTTTATGGCTACACCTTC. It specifies CASSFRGVGGFYGYTF.

This clone came up a few times. The chain has TRBV18 and TRBJ2-5; perhaps TRBD2 as D (7 bases). The end of the DNA fits TRBJ2-7 better, so the J call may be wrong. CDR1 is KGHSH, CDR2 LQKENI, per germline. There are 17 residues in the CDR3. CDR3 sequence reads: CASSPTGGATPPYEQYF. CDR3 in DNA: TGTGCCAGCTCACCGACGGGGGGCGCTACCCCTCCCTACGAGCAGTACTTC.

The chain combines TRBV4-1 with TRBJ1-6; perhaps TRBD1 as D (6 bases). Trimming shortened V by 6 bases and J by 13 bases, and 19 bases separated the two germline ends. Germline V CDR1 and CDR2: MGHRA, YSYEKL. This CDR3 is built from 14 residues. The CDR3 nucleotides are TGCGCCAGCAGTCCCGACAGGATAAAATCCCCCCTCCACTTT. It is translated as CASSPDRIKSPLHF.

This clone was seen a handful of times. The CDR3 region is CAWSVLGPGGGYTF. In DNA, the CDR3 is TGTGCCTGGAGTGTACTAGGGCCAGGGGGTGGCTACACCTTC. The V and J genes are TRBV30 and TRBJ1-2, with 7 bases that match TRBD1. The V gene's germline CDR1 is GTSNPN and CDR2 SVGIG (reference sequence). This CDR3 is built from 14 residues. V lost 0 bases, J lost 7 bases, and 8 bases stayed unmatched.

As for this clone: This CDR3 is also generated by other DNA sequences in the sample. The chain employs TRBV15 and TRBJ1-1, with D perhaps TRBD1 (5 bases). CDR1 is LNHNV, CDR2 YYDKDF, per germline (reference sequence). Deletions cut 2 bases from V and 5 bases from J, with 9 bases between. There are 13 residues in the CDR3. CDR3 DNA sequence: TGTGCCACCAGCAGACCCGGGGGGACTGAAGCTTTCTTT. Amino acid sequence: CATSRPGGTEAFF.

This clone was detected a few times. CDR3 amino acids: CARAIAGTDTQYF. The CDR3 region has the DNA TGTGCCCGAGCCATAGCCGGCACAGATACGCAGTATTTT. V and J are TRBV30 and TRBJ2-3; no clear D gene. From germline, CDR1 is GTSNPN and CDR2 SVGIG (reference sequence). The V end lost 8 bases, the J end lost 1 base, and 13 bases lay between the germline ends. The CDR3 spans 13 residues. The whole variable domain, filled in from reference TRBV30 and TRBJ2-3, reads SQTIHQWPATLVQPVGSPLSLECTVEGTSNPNLYWYRQAAGRGLQLLFYSVGIGQISSEVPQNLSASRPQDRQFILSSKKLLLSDSGFYLCARAIAGTDTQYFGPGTRLTVL.

Note on this clone: The same CDR3 arises from other DNA sequences in this sample as well. J is TRBJ2-5 and V is TRBV5-1; 12 bases agree with TRBD2. J gave up 4 bases and V 4 bases, and 2 bases lay outside the gene matches. Germline V gives CDR1 SGHRS, CDR2 YFSETQ. This CDR3 has 14 amino acids. DNA for the CDR3: TGCGCCAGCAGCGCGGGACTAGCGGGAGAGACCCAGTACTTC. Its protein product is CASSAGLAGETQYF.

This clone was recorded once. The gene calls are TRBV19 and TRBJ1-3; D might be TRBD1 (6 bases). The V gene's germline CDR1 is LNHDA and CDR2 SQIVND (reference sequence). The CDR3 consists of 13 residues. Trimming took 11 bases from V and 4 from J, leaving 15 bases between them. The CDR3 DNA follows: TGTGCCGGATCACGGGACATCGGAAACACCATATATTTT. This encodes CAGSRDIGNTIYF.

This chain links TRBV11-2 with TRBJ1-3; a weak D match, TRBD1 (5 bases). V was clipped by 5 bases and J by 0 bases, with 23 bases between them. There are 19 residues in the CDR3. Per germline, CDR1 SGHAT and CDR2 FQNNGV. CDR3 region: CASSLYDYRITASGNTIYF. CDR3 DNA sequence: TGTGCCAGCAGCCTTTATGATTACAGGATTACGGCCTCTGGAAACACCATATATTTT.

This chain links TRBV19 with TRBJ2-7, with TRBD1 matching over 7 bases. Germline V lookup: CDR1 LNHDA, CDR2 SQIVND (reference sequence). This CDR3 has 14 amino acids. Trimming at V came to 5 bases and at J to 2 bases, leaving 6 bases not matched to a gene. The CDR3 region is CASSFTTGTYEQYF. The CDR3 DNA sequence: TGTGCCAGTAGTTTCACGACAGGGACCTACGAGCAGTACTTC. The entire variable domain, with the rest obtained from reference TRBV19 and TRBJ2-7, is as follows: DGGITQSPKYLFRKEGQNVTLSCEQNLNHDAMYWYRQDPGQGLRLIYYSQIVNDFQKGDIAEGYSVSREKKESFPLTVTSAQKNPTAFYLCASSFTTGTYEQYFGPGTRLTVT.

The genes are TRBV9 and TRBJ2-3, with 11 bases aligning to TRBD2. Looked up from germline, CDR1 is SGDLS and CDR2 is YYNGEE. After removal of 3 bases from V and 7 bases from J, the junction contained 7 bases not matched to a gene. This CDR3 region has 15 residues. The CDR3 spells CASSALAGDFNTQYF. Written as DNA, the CDR3 is TGTGCCAGCAGCGCACTAGCGGGAGATTTTAATACGCAGTATTTT.

The J gene is TRBJ2-7, the V gene TRBV5-6; 8 nucleotides match TRBD2. The CDR3 runs to 19 residues. V gave up 0 bases and J gave up 3 bases; unmatched junction bases: 17. Germline-derived CDR1 and CDR2 are SGHDT and YYEEEE. The CDR3 is CASSLVIFSGGRHLYEQYF. The DNA of the CDR3 is TGTGCCAGCAGCTTGGTTATCTTTTCGGGGGGGCGGCACCTCTACGAGCAGTACTTC.

The V gene is TRBV15, the J gene TRBJ1-5; D is ambiguous. V shed 3 bases and J shed 1 base, with 13 bases lying between them. The CDR3 totals 16 residues. Germline CDR1 LNHNV, CDR2 YYDKDF (reference sequence). CDR3 in amino acids: CATSRAPVGSNQPQHF. The CDR3 region has the DNA TGTGCCACCAGCAGGGCGCCGGTGGGGAGCAATCAGCCCCAGCATTTT.